The subject of this entry is one TCR beta chain. Its antigen is not yet known. Base qualities are not at hand, and no much larger clone is one base apart. This specimen comes from a study of T cell changes during pregnancy in multiple sclerosis (dated by TCRdb to the late 2010s). Study-wide context: In women with multiple sclerosis, the researchers looked at how the T cell repertoire shifted as pregnancy progressed.

Preparation of the library involved the immunoSEQ multiplex PCR assay. TCRdb took this table from immuneACCESS and kept in-frame rearrangements with V and J called. Such tables lack part of the clones; where checked against another copy, unresolved V genes explain under half of the gap, and the rest is unexplained. The sample table contains roughly 38,000 clones; only one count was recorded for about 91% of them. The biggest ten clones account for almost 2% of the sample. CDR1 and CDR2 are drawn from the germline V gene: SGHRS, YFSETQ. The germline V end is reduced by 4 bases and the J end by 0 bases; junction bases left unmatched: 0. The CDR3 has 14 amino acids, counting the end cysteine and phenylalanine. Only the CDR3 part of the read is kept: 42 bases, read in frame from the first base.

This receptor chain uses TRBV5-1 and TRBJ1-3, with 8 bases matching TRBD1. Sequenced material: CD4+ T cells from peripheral blood mononuclear cells, taken after pregnancy. This clonotype originated in a female donor in good health, enrolled as a control in a pregnancy study. The DNA sequence is TGCGCCAGCAGCACAGGGGGCTCTGGAAACACCATATATTTT. It translates to CASSTGGSGNTIYF. The full variable domain, with segments outside the CDR3 supplied by the reference TRBV5-1 and TRBJ1-3 proteins, appears as KAGVTQTPRYLIKTRGQQVTLSCSPISGHRSVSWYQQTPGQGLQFLFEYFSETQRNKGNFPGRFSGRQFSNSRSEMNVSTLELGDSALYLCASSTGGSGNTIYFGEGSWLTVV.